This TCR beta chain emerged from a study of T cells in tumors after PD-1 blockade. General study results and limits: About 40% of tumor TCR clonotypes were also found in blood.

Time point described: second of two post-therapy site-matched biopsies approximately 2 months apart. Site-matched primary tumor biopsies were taken before and after PD-1 blockade. Of note for this clone: As yet, its antigen is unknown.

Produced via immunoSEQ multiplex PCR; TCRdb's table is partial and in-frame only. This sample has 7,000 to 10,000 clones, with around three fifths found just once. The sequenced sample was tumor tissue, obtained after anti-PD-1 treatment. The TCR sequence derives from a human donor with basal cell carcinoma.

CDR3 loop: CASMKGDGEKLFF. The CDR3, as DNA: TGTGCCAGTATGAAGGGGGATGGGGAAAAACTGTTTTTT. The chain has TRBV19 and TRBJ1-4; D is perhaps TRBD1 (6 bases). Germline V gene data show CDR1 as LNHDA and CDR2 as SQIVND (reference sequence). V lost 7 bases and J lost 8, with 14 bases in between. This CDR3 has 13 residues.